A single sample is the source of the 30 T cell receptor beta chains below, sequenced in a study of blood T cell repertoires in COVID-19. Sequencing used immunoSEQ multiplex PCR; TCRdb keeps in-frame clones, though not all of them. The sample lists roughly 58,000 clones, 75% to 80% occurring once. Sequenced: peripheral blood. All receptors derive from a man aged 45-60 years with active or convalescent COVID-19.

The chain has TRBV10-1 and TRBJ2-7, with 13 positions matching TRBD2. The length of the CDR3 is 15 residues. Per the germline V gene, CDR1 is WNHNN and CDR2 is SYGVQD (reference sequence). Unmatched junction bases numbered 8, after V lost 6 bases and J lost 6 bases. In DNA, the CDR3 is TGCGCCAGCAGCCTGACTAGCGGGAGGATATCCGAGCAGTACTTC. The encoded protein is CASSLTSGRISEQYF.

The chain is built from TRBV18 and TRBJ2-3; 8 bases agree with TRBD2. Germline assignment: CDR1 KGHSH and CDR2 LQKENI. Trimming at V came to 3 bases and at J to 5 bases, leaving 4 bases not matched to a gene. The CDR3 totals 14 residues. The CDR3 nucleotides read TGTGCCAGCTCACCGGGACTAGAGATAGATACGCAGTATTTT. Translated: CASSPGLEIDTQYF.

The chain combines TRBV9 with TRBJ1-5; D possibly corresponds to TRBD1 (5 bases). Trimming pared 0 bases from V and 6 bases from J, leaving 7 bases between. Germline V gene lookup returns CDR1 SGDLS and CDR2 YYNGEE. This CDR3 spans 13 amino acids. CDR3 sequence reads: CASSVEGSQPQHF. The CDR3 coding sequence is TGTGCCAGCAGCGTAGAGGGGTCTCAGCCCCAGCATTTT.

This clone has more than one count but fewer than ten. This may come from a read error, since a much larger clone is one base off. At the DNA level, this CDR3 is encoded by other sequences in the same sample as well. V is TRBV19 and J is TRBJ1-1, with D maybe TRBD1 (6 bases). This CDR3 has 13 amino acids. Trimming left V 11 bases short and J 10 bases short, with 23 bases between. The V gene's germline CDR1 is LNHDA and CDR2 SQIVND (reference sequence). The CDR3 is CARHVGEGGAAFF. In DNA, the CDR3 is TGTGCCCGCCATGTGGGGGAGGGGGGGGCAGCTTTCTTT.

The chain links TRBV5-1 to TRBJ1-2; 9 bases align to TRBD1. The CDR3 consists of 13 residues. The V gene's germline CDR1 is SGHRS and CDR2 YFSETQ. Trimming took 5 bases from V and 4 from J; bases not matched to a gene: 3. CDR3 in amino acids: CASRTGGAYGYTF. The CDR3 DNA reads TGCGCCAGCAGGACAGGGGGTGCCTATGGCTACACCTTC.

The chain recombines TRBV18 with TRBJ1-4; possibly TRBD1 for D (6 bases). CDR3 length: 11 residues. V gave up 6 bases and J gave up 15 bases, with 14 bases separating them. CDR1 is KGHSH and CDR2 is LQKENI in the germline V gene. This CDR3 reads CASSDGGRVFF. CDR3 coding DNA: TGTGCCAGCTCCGACGGGGGGCGAGTGTTTTTT. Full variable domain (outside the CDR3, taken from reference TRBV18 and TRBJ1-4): NAGVMQNPRHLVRRRGQEARLRCSPMKGHSHVYWYRQLPEEGLKFMVYLQKENIIDESGMPKERFSAEFPKEGPSILRIQQVVRGDSAAYFCASSDGGRVFFGSGTQLSVL.

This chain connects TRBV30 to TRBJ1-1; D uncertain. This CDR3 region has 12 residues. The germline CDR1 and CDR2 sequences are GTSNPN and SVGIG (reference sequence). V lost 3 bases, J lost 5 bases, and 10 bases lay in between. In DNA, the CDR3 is TGTGCCTGGAGGGACTATAGGACTGAAGCTTTCTTT. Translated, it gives CAWRDYRTEAFF. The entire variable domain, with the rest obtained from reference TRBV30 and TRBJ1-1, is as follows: SQTIHQWPATLVQPVGSPLSLECTVEGTSNPNLYWYRQAAGRGLQLLFYSVGIGQISSEVPQNLSASRPQDRQFILSSKKLLLSDSGFYLCAWRDYRTEAFFGQGTRLTVV.

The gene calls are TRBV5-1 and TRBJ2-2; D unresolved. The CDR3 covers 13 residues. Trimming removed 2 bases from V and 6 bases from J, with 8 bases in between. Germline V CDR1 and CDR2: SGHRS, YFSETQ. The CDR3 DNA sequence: TGCGCCAGCAGCTTCACAGTACCCGGGGAGCTGTTTTTT. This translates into CASSFTVPGELFF.

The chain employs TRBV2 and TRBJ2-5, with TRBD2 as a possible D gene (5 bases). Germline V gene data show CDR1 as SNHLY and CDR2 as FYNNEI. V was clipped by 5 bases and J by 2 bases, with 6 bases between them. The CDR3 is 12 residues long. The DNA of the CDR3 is TGTGCCAGCAGTTGGGAGCAAGAGACCCAGTACTTC. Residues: CASSWEQETQYF.

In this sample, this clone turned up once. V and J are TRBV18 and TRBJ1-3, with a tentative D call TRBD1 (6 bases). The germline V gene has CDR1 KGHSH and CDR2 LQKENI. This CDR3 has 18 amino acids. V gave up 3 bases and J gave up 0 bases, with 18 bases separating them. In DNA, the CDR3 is TGTGCCAGCTCACCTACCACGGGACAAGGCCCCTCTGGAAACACCATATATTTT. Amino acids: CASSPTTGQGPSGNTIYF.

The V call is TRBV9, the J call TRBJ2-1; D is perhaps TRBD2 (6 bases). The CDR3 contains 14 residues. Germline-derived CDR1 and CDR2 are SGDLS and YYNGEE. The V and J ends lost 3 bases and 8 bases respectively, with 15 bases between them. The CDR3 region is CASSELGPGDEQFF. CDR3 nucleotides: TGTGCCAGCAGCGAACTAGGCCCGGGGGATGAGCAGTTCTTC.

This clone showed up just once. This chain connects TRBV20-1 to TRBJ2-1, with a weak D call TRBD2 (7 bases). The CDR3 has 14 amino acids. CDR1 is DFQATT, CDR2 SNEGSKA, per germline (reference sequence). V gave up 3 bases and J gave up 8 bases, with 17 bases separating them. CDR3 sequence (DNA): TGCAGTGCTAGTCTTGCGGGGGCCTTCGATGAGCAGTTCTTC. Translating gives CSASLAGAFDEQFF.

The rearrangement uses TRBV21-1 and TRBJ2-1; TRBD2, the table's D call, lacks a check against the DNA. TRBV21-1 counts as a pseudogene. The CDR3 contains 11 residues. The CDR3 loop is CASRQSCEQFF. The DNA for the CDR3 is TGTGCCAGCAGGCAAAGCTGTGAGCAGTTCTTC.

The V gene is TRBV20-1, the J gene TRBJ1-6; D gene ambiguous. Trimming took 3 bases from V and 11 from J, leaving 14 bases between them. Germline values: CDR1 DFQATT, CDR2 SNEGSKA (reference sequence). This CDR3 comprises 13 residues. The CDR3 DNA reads TGCAGTGCTAGTTATGCCGTCGAGACACCCCTCCACTTT. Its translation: CSASYAVETPLHF.

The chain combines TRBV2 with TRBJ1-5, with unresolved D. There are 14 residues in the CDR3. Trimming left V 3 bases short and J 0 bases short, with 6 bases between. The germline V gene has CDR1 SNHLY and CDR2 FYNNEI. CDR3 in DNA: TGTGCCAGCAGTGACAGGATTAGCAATCAGCCCCAGCATTTT. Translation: CASSDRISNQPQHF. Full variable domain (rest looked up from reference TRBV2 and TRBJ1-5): EPEVTQTPSHQVTQMGQEVILRCVPISNHLYFYWYRQILGQKVEFLVSFYNNEISEKSEIFDDQFSVERPDGSNFTLKIRSTKLEDSAMYFCASSDRISNQPQHFGDGTRLSIL.

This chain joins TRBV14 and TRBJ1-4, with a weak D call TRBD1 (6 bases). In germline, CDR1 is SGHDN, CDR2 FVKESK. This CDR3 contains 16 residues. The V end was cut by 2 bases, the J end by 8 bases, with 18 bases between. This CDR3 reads CASSQPSSGVREKLFF. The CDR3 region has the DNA TGTGCCAGCAGCCAACCGAGCTCAGGGGTTAGGGAAAAACTGTTTTTT. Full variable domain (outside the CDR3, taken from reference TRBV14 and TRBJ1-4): EAGVTQFPSHSVIEKGQTVTLRCDPISGHDNLYWYRRVMGKEIKFLLHFVKESKQDESGMPNNRFLAERTGGTYSTLKVQPAELEDSGVYFCASSQPSSGVREKLFFGSGTQLSVL.

The CDR3 nucleotides are TGTGCCAGCAGCCTCCCCGGGGGGTACGAGCAGTACTTC. Translating it yields CASSLPGGYEQYF. This sequence joins TRBV28 and TRBJ2-7; 7 bases match TRBD2. This CDR3 has 13 amino acids. Unmatched junction bases numbered 6, after V lost 6 bases and J lost 4 bases. From germline, CDR1 is MDHEN and CDR2 SYDVKM.

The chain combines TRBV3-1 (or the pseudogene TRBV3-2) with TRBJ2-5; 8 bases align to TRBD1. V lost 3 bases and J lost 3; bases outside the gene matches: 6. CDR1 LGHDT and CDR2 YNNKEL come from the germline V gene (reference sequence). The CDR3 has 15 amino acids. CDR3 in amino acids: CASSHRGRAEETQYF. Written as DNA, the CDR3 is TGTGCCAGCAGCCACAGGGGGCGGGCAGAAGAGACCCAGTACTTC.

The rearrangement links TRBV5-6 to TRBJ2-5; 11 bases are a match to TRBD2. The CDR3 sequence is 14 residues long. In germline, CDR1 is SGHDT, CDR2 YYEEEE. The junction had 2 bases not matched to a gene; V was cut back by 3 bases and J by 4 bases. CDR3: CASSSLAGGETQYF. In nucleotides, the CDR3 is TGTGCCAGCAGCTCCCTAGCGGGGGGAGAGACCCAGTACTTC.

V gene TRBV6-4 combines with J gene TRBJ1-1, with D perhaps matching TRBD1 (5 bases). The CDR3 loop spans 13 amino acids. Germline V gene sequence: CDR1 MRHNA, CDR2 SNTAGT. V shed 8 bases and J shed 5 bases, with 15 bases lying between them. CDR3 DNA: TGTGCCAGCCGACTTAGTGGGGGGACTGAAGCTTTCTTT. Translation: CASRLSGGTEAFF.

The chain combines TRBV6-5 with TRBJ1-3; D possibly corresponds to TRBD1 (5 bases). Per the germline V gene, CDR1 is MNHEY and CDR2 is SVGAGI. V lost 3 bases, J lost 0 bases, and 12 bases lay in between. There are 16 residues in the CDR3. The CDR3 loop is CASSYDGGNSGNTIYF. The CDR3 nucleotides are TGTGCCAGCAGTTATGACGGGGGTAACTCTGGAAACACCATATATTTT.

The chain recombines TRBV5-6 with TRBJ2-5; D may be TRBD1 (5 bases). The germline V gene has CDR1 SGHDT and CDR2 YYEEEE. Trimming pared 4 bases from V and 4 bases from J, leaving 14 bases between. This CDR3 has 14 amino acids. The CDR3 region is CASSMRQGPETQYF. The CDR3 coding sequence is TGTGCCAGCAGCATGCGCCAGGGCCCAGAGACCCAGTACTTC.

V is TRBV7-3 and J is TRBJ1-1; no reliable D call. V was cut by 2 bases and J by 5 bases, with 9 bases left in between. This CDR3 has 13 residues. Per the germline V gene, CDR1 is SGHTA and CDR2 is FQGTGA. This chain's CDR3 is CASSLLSGTEAFF. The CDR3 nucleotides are TGTGCCAGCAGCTTACTTTCCGGGACTGAAGCTTTCTTT.

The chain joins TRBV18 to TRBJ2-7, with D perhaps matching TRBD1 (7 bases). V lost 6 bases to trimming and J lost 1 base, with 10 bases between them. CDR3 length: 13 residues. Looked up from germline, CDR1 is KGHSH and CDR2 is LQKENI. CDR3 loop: CASSAGQSYEQYF. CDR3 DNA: TGTGCCAGCTCCGCGGGACAGTCCTACGAGCAGTACTTC.

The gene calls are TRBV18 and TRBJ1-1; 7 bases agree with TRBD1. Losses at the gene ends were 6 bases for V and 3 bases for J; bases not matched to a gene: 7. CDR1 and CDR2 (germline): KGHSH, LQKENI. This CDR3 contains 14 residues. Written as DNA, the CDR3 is TGTGCCAGCTCCCCCACAGGGGCGGACACTGAAGCTTTCTTT. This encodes CASSPTGADTEAFF. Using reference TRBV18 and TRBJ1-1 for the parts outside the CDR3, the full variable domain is NAGVMQNPRHLVRRRGQEARLRCSPMKGHSHVYWYRQLPEEGLKFMVYLQKENIIDESGMPKERFSAEFPKEGPSILRIQQVVRGDSAAYFCASSPTGADTEAFFGQGTRLTVV.

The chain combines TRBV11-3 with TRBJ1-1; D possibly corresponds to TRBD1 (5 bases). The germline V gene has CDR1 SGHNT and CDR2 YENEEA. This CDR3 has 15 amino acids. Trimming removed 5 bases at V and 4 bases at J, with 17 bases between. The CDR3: CASSPRGGAATEAFF. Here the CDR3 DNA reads TGTGCCAGCAGCCCCCGGGGAGGGGCGGCCACTGAAGCTTTCTTT. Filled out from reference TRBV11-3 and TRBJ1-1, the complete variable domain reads EAGVVQSPRYKIIEKKQPVAFWCNPISGHNTLYWYLQNLGQGPELLIRYENEEAVDDSQLPKDRFSAERLKGVDSTLKIQPAELGDSAVYLCASSPRGGAATEAFFGQGTRLTVV.

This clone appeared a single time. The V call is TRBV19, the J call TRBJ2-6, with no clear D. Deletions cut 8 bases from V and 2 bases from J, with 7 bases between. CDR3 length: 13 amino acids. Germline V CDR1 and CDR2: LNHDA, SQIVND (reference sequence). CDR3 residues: CASSGTGANVLTF. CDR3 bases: TGTGCCAGTTCAGGAACTGGGGCCAACGTCCTGACTTTC.

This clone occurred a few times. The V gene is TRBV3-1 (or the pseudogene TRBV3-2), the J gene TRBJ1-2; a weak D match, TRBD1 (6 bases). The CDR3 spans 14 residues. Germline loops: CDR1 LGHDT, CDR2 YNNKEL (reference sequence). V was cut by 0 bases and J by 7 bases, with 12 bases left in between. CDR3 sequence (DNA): TGTGCCAGCAGCCAAGACAGGGTAGGGGGTGGCTACACCTTC. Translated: CASSQDRVGGGYTF.

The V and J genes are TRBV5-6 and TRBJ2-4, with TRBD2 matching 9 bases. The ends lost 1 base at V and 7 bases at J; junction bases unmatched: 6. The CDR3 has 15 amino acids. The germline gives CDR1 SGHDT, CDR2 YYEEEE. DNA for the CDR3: TGTGCCAGCAGCTTGTATGCTAGCGGGACTAACATTCAGTACTTC. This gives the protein CASSLYASGTNIQYF.

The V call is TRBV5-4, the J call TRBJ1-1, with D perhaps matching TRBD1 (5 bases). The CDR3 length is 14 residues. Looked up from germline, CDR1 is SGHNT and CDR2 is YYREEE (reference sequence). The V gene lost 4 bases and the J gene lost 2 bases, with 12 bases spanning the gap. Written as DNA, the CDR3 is TGTGCCAGCAGCGCAATGACAGACAACACTGAAGCTTTCTTT. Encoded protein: CASSAMTDNTEAFF. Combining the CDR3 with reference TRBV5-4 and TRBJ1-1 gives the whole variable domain ETGVTQSPTHLIKTRGQQVTLRCSSQSGHNTVSWYQQALGQGPQFIFQYYREEENGRGNFPPRFSGLQFPNYSSELNVNALELDDSALYLCASSAMTDNTEAFFGQGTRLTVV.